Presented here are 19 T cell receptor beta chains from one specimen sequenced in a study of blood T cells in healthy people across ages. A J-beta primer mix and a sample-barcoded 5' primer were used in a second PCR of about 6 to 12 cycles. TCRdb analysed the 5' RACE reads with MiXCR anew, one entry per CDR3 protein. Here the sample spans about 800,000 distinct CDR3 sequences, approximately 25% being singletons. This same sample was also part of a study on T cells of mothers and their children.

The sequenced sample consisted of blood. The receptors were gathered from a boy aged 10-17 years in good health.

The chain is built from TRBV27 and TRBJ2-2; D remains unclear. The CDR3 sequence is 15 residues long. Trimming removed 2 bases from V and 7 bases from J, with 14 bases in between. Germline V gives CDR1 MNHEY, CDR2 SMNVEV (reference sequence). The CDR3 sequence is CASSLGIGYNGELFF. In DNA, the CDR3 is TGTGCCAGCAGTTTAGGTATAGGGTACAACGGGGAGCTGTTTTTT.

This clonotype was seen ten or more times. The chain joins TRBV28 to TRBJ2-7; TRBD1 or TRBD2 may be the D gene (5 bases each). V was trimmed by 7 bases and J by 5 bases, leaving 12 bases between them. The germline CDR1 and CDR2 sequences are MDHEN and SYDVKM. CDR3 size: 12 residues. The CDR3 region is CASTLQGDEQYF. The CDR3 region has the DNA TGTGCCAGCACCCTCCAGGGAGACGAGCAGTACTTC.

The chain combines TRBV10-3 with TRBJ2-5, with TRBD2 as a possible D gene (5 bases). Looked up from germline, CDR1 is ENHRY and CDR2 is SYGVKD. The CDR3 has 13 amino acids. Trimming left V 2 bases short and J 4 bases short, with 8 bases between. This CDR3 is CAISERGRETQYF. The CDR3 DNA follows: TGTGCCATCAGTGAGCGGGGTAGAGAGACCCAGTACTTC.

The chain links TRBV13 to TRBJ1-5, with D perhaps matching TRBD1 (5 bases). This CDR3 has 13 residues. CDR1 PRHDT and CDR2 FYEKMQ come from the germline V gene (reference sequence). Trimming stripped 6 bases from V and 4 bases from J, with 10 bases between. The CDR3, as DNA: TGTGCCAGCAGTGGGGGGATGAATCAGCCCCAGCATTTT. This sequence encodes CASSGGMNQPQHF.

This clonotype was found a few times. The chain uses TRBV7-3 and TRBJ2-3, with D perhaps TRBD1 or TRBD2 (6 bases each). V lost 5 bases, J lost 2 bases, and 20 bases lay in between. The CDR3 is made up of 17 amino acids. From germline, CDR1 is SGHTA and CDR2 FQGTGA. The CDR3 bases are TGTGCCAGCAGCCCCTGGGGGCCCGGGGGTTCCACAGATACGCAGTATTTT. Translating it yields CASSPWGPGGSTDTQYF.

Remarks on this clonotype: One junction end disagrees with the germline gene, perhaps due to a read error. The chain carries TRBV6-5 and TRBJ1-2; no clear D. In germline, CDR1 is MNHEY, CDR2 SVGAGI. The CDR3 is made up of 13 amino acids. The CDR3 loop is CASSFADTYGCTF. In DNA, the CDR3 is TGTGCCAGCAGTTTCGCTGACACCTATGGCTGCACCTTC.

This clonotype was counted between two and nine times. The chain combines TRBV18 with TRBJ1-3; D ambiguous. Trimming shortened V by 5 bases and J by 4 bases, and 9 bases separated the two germline ends. Germline V CDR1 and CDR2: KGHSH, LQKENI. The CDR3 extends over 13 amino acids. In nucleotides, the CDR3 is TGTGCCAGCTCAAGATCGGCCGGAAACACCATATATTTT. Its protein product is CASSRSAGNTIYF.

This clonotype was observed a handful of times. The J gene is TRBJ1-6, the V gene TRBV21-1. TRBV21-1 is labeled a pseudogene. This CDR3 is built from 17 residues. CDR3 amino acids: CASSSRTKGRGNSPLHF. CDR3 nucleotide sequence: TGTGCCAGCAGCAGCCGAACTAAAGGGAGGGGTAATTCACCCCTCCACTTT.

This clonotype was detected many times. This chain joins TRBV7-9 and TRBJ2-1; D is uncertain. V lost 5 bases to trimming and J lost 8 bases, with 13 bases between them. The CDR3 has 13 amino acids. Germline-derived CDR1 and CDR2 are SEHNR and FQNEAQ (reference sequence). The CDR3 DNA sequence: TGTGCCAGCAGCCCGGACCGACGGGATGAGCAGTTCTTC. It specifies CASSPDRRDEQFF.

The genes are TRBV5-1 and TRBJ2-7, with D hard to call. V lost 3 bases and J 2 bases, leaving 12 bases between the germline ends. Germline CDR1 SGHRS, CDR2 YFSETQ. This CDR3 is 14 amino acids long. The CDR3, as DNA: TGCGCCAGCAGCTCGTCCGGGCCACCCTACGAGCAGTACTTC. Amino acid sequence: CASSSSGPPYEQYF.

This clonotype was seen only a few times. The V gene is TRBV3-1, the J gene TRBJ2-6; 9 nucleotides match TRBD1. The germline V gene has CDR1 LGHDT and CDR2 YNNKEL (reference sequence). The CDR3 extends over 19 amino acids. V lost 6 bases to trimming and J lost 4 bases; unmatched junction nucleotides: 16. CDR3 in amino acids: CASRKGQGQVGFGANVLTF. The CDR3 DNA reads TGTGCCAGCAGGAAGGGACAGGGCCAGGTCGGGTTCGGGGCCAACGTCCTGACTTTC.

This clonotype was counted at least ten times. The V call is TRBV29-1, the J call TRBJ1-1; D is undetermined. Germline assignment: CDR1 SQVTM and CDR2 ANQGSEA. The germline V and J ends were trimmed by 3 bases and 3 bases, with 11 bases remaining between them. The CDR3 spans 13 residues. The CDR3 DNA sequence: TGCAGCGTTGAGTTAGGTTTAGACACTGAAGCTTTCTTT. Its translation: CSVELGLDTEAFF.

The chain has TRBV29-1 and TRBJ2-5; D possibly corresponds to TRBD2 (6 bases). CDR1 and CDR2 from the germline V gene are SQVTM and ANQGSEA. Trimming stripped 7 bases from V and 3 bases from J, with 9 bases between. This CDR3 has 11 amino acids. This CDR3 reads CSGGLEETQYF. The CDR3 DNA is TGCAGCGGGGGACTGGAAGAGACCCAGTACTTC.

This chain links TRBV4-2 with TRBJ2-6; 7 bases fit TRBD1. Germline V gene data show CDR1 as LGHNA and CDR2 as YNFKEQ. The junction had 4 bases not matched to a gene; V was cut back by 1 base and J by 1 base. The CDR3 has 17 residues. CDR3 nucleotides: TGTGCCAGCAGCCAAGGACAGGGAGAGTCTGGGGCCAACGTCCTGACTTTC. Protein: CASSQGQGESGANVLTF.

This clonotype was observed a single time. The chain recombines TRBV7-2 with TRBJ2-5; D is perhaps TRBD2 (5 bases). V was cut by 6 bases and J by 2 bases, with 19 bases left in between. This CDR3 is built from 16 residues. Germline V gene lookup returns CDR1 SGHTA and CDR2 FQGNSA. DNA of the CDR3: TGTGCCAGCAGATATAGGACTCGGTATCCACAAGAGACCCAGTACTTC. Encoded protein: CASRYRTRYPQETQYF.

This clonotype occurred a few times. The V and J genes are TRBV20-1 and TRBJ2-5; 12 bases agree with TRBD2. Judging by the DNA end, TRBJ2-1 fits better; the J call may be wrong. Germline V gene lookup returns CDR1 DFQATT and CDR2 SNEGSKA (reference sequence). The CDR3 spans 16 residues. This CDR3 reads CSALRLAGDIHNEQFF. CDR3 DNA sequence: TGCAGTGCGCTAAGACTAGCGGGAGATATCCACAATGAGCAGTTCTTC.

This clonotype was counted only a few times. The J gene is TRBJ2-1, the V gene TRBV4-3, with 9 bases aligning to TRBD2. The CDR3 has 15 amino acids. Unmatched junction bases numbered 9, after V lost 6 bases and J lost 6 bases. In germline, CDR1 is LGHNA, CDR2 YSLEER. CDR3 in DNA: TGCGCCAGCAGACTGGTAGTAGCGGGAGCCAATGAGCAGTTCTTC. Residues: CASRLVVAGANEQFF.

This chain links TRBV5-1 with TRBJ2-6; 9 nucleotides line up with TRBD1. Germline CDR1 and CDR2: SGHRS and YFSETQ. V lost 4 bases to trimming and J lost 3 bases; unmatched junction nucleotides: 8. This CDR3 contains 17 residues. CDR3 loop: CASSQGQGGGGANVLTF. Written as DNA, the CDR3 is TGCGCCAGCAGCCAGGGACAGGGAGGGGGTGGGGCCAACGTCCTGACTTTC.

This chain links TRBV14 with TRBJ2-1; 8 positions match TRBD2. CDR3 size: 18 residues. Germline V gene data show CDR1 as SGHDN and CDR2 as FVKESK. V was clipped by 0 bases and J by 5 bases; unmatched bases: 12. The CDR3 sequence is CASSQDKFRSGVDNEQFF. The CDR3 DNA reads TGTGCCAGCAGCCAAGACAAATTTCGTAGCGGGGTAGACAATGAGCAGTTCTTC.